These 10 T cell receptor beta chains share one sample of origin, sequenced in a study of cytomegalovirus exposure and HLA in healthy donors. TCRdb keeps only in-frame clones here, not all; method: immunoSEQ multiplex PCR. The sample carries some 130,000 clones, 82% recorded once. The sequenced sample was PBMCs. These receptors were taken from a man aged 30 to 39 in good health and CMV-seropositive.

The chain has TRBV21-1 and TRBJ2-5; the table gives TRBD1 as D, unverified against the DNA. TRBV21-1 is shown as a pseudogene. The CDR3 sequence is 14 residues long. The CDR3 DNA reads TGTGCCAGCAGCCCCCGGGACAGGCAGGAGACCCAGTACTTC. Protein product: CASSPRDRQETQYF.

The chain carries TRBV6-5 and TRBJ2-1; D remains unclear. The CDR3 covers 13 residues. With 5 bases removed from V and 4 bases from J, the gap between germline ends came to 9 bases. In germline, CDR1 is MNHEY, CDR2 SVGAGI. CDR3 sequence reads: CASSTDGYNEQFF. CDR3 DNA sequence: TGTGCCAGCAGTACCGACGGGTACAATGAGCAGTTCTTC.

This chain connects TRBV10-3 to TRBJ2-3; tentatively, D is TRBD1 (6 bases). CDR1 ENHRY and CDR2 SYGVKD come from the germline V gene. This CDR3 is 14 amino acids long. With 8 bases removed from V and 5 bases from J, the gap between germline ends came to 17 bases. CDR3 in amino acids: CAIDTGKEEDTQYF. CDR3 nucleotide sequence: TGTGCCATCGACACAGGGAAGGAAGAAGATACGCAGTATTTT.

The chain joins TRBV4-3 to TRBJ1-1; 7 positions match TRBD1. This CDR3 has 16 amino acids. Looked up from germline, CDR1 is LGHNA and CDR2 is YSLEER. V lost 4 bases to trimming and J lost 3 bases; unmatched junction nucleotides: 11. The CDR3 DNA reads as TGCGCCAGCAGCCCCGGTTTAGGCAGGGGGGACACTGAAGCTTTCTTT. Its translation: CASSPGLGRGDTEAFF.

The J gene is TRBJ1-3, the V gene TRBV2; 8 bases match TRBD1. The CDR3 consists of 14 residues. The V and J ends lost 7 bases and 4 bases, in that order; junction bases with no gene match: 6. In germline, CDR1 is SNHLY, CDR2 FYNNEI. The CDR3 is CASKETGAGNTIYF. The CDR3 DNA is TGTGCCAGCAAAGAGACAGGGGCAGGAAACACCATATATTTT.

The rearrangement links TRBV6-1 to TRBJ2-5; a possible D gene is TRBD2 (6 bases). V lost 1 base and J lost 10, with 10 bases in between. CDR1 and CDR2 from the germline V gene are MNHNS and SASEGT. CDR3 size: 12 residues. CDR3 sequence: CASSEGVGGQYF. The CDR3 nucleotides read TGTGCCAGCAGTGAAGGGGTGGGGGGCCAGTACTTC.

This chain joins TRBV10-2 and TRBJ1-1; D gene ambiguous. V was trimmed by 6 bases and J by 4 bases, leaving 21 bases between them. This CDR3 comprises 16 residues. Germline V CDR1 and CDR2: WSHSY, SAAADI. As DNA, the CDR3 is TGCGCCAGCAGGGCTTCAACGGCCCTAGGCGGCACTGAAGCTTTCTTT. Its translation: CASRASTALGGTEAFF.

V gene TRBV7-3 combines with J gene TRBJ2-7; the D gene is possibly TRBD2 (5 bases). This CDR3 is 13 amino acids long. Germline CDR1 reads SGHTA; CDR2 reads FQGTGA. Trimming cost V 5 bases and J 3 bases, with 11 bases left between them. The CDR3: CASSPQLGYEQYF. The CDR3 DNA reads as TGTGCCAGCAGCCCCCAACTAGGCTACGAGCAGTACTTC.

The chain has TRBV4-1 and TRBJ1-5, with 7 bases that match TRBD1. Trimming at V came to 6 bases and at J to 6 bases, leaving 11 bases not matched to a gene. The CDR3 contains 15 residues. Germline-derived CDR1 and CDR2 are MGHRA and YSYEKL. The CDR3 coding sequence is TGCGCCAGCAGTCCAACGGACAGGCGGGGTCAGCCCCAGCATTTT. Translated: CASSPTDRRGQPQHF.

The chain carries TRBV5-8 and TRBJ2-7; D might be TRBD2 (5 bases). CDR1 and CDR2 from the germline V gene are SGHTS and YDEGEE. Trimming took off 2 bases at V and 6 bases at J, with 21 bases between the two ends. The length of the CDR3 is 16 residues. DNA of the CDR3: TGTGCCAGCAGCTTCCGGTCCCCCACCGGGATGGGCGAGCAGTACTTC. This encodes CASSFRSPTGMGEQYF.